This entry concerns a single TCR beta chain. Which antigen it targets is not known. No much larger clone is present one base from it, and per-base qualities are unavailable. Enrolling through a virtual design, the prospective study's participants ranged in age from roughly 18 to 89 years and lived across about two dozen United States geographic areas. In the prospective study, participants were assigned to cohorts based on the clinical history participants reported in a screening survey and a study questionnaire. A participant counted as exposed if, within 2 weeks of entering the study, that participant had been in contact with someone who had a PCR-confirmed or clinician-diagnosed COVID-19 case. Each participant in the prospective study had whole blood, serum and a nasopharyngeal or oropharyngeal swab collected by mobile phlebotomists. Participants in the prospective study had the option to provide additional blood draws and questionnaires over an approximately 2-month period. Before DNA extraction, prospective study blood samples were shipped either frozen or at room temperature.

The record originates from a study of blood T cell repertoires in COVID-19 (dated by TCRdb to 2019 to 2021). For context, the study as a whole: The collaborator samples originated in the United States, Italy and Spain and spanned the acute and convalescent phases of COVID-19. Nearly every sample came with metadata listing a de-identified subject ID, COVID-19 status, age in years and sex. The dataset comprised deeply sampled blood TCRbeta repertoires from subjects exposed to, actively infected with, or recovered from COVID-19. The material from the prospective study consisted of cDNA or gDNA derived from T cells, B-cell-depleted T cells, or PBMCs. A freely available public database, intended as a resource for researchers studying the immune response to SARS-CoV-2, is where the repertoires were released. Where available, HLA class I and class II types were obtained from metadata supplied by the sample provider rather than from assay-based typing. Samples were obtained from the ongoing ImmuneRACE study (first 160 participants) and from some 1,300 subjects provided by 6 global collaborators.

TCRbeta CDR3 regions were amplified from genomic DNA by means of the immunoSEQ Assay, a bias-controlled multiplex PCR. In the source study's methods: Within the assay, amplification of reference gene primers was used to estimate how many nucleated cells each sample contained. To quantify the absolute abundance of each unique TCRbeta CDR3 rearrangement, sequence reads were collapsed and filtered. For each sample, productive Simpson clonality was calculated as the square root of Simpson's diversity index across productive rearrangements. As stored in TCRdb, this immuneACCESS dataset retains in-frame rearrangements with V and J assigned. A fraction of the clones does not appear; measured against another copy, unresolved V genes explain less than half of the discrepancy, and the remainder lacks a known reason. That table is the source of V, J and clone size, and D and trimming were worked out from the DNA. This sample has about 260,000 clones in its table, and 90% of those were observed once. Together, the top ten hold 0.85% to 0.9% of the sample.

General findings and caveats noted by the study authors: How much clinical and demographic metadata was included differed by source and by participant, and the metadata was provided uncurated.

This sequence originates from a man between 45 and 60 years old who had been exposed to COVID-19. The sequenced material came from PBMCs or T cells enriched from blood (not recorded which).

In nucleotide form, the sequence is TGTGCCAGCAGAATTGGGACAAATAACTATGGCTACACCTTC. Protein translation: CASRIGTNNYGYTF. The chain joins TRBV28 to TRBJ1-2, with a weak D call of TRBD1 (6 bases match). The CDR3 covers 14 residues, taking in both the cysteine and the phenylalanine. Left in the record is the CDR3 DNA by itself, 42 bases read in frame from the first base. V is clipped by 6 bases and J by 1 base, and the sequence between their germline boundaries is 12 bases long. From a lookup of the germline V gene, CDR1 and CDR2 are MDHEN and SYDVKM.